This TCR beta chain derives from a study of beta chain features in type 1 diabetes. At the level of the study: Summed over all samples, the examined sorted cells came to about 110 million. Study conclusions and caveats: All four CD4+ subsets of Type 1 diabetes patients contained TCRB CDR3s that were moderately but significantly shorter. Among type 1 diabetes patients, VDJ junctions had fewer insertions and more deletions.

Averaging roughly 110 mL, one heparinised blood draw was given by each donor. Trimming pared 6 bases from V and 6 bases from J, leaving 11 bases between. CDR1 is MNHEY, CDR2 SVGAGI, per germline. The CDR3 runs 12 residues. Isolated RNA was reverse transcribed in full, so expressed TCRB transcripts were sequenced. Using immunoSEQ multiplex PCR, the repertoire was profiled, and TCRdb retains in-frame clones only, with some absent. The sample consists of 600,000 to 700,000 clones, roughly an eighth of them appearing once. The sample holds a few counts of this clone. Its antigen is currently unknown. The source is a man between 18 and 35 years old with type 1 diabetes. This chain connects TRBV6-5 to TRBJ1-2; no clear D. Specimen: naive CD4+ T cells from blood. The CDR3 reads CASRGFGDGYTF. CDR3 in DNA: TGTGCCAGCAGAGGGTTTGGCGATGGCTACACCTTC.